What follows are 21 T cell receptor beta chains derived from one specimen sequenced in a study of cytomegalovirus exposure and HLA in healthy donors (dated by TCRdb to the late 2010s). Receptor amplification or capture employed the immunoSEQ multiplex PCR assay. The multiplex PCR relied on a mix of 60 forward primers for TCR Vbeta segments and 13 reverse primers for TCR Jbeta segments. TCRdb holds this immuneACCESS table with in-frame rearrangements only. Some clones are missing; in checked studies, unresolved V genes explain under half, and the rest has no known cause. The table for this sample lists roughly 100,000 clones; 15% of them were counted only once. Jointly, the top ten make up around 0.83% of the sample. Sequenced: PBMCs. These TCRs come from a female donor in good health and CMV-seronegative.

The table lists this clone with a few counts. J is TRBJ1-2 and V is TRBV19; 8 nucleotides align to TRBD1. Germline CDR1 reads LNHDA; CDR2 reads SQIVND (reference sequence). The V gene end was trimmed by 3 bases and the J gene end by 9 bases; junction bases not matched to a gene: 6. This CDR3 spans 13 amino acids. CDR3 sequence: CASSIAGGSSYTF. CDR3 in DNA: TGTGCCAGTAGTATCGCAGGGGGCTCAAGCTACACCTTC.

This clone was observed a few times. The rearrangement joins TRBV6-6 to TRBJ2-5; no reliable D call. The CDR3 sequence is 12 residues long. Per the germline V gene, CDR1 is MNHNY and CDR2 is SVGAGI (reference sequence). Between the trimmed V and J ends, which lost 4 bases and 9 bases, there was a span of 12 bases. The CDR3 nucleotides are TGTGCCAGCAGTTCCCCCGAGACTTCCCAGTACTTC. It is translated as CASSSPETSQYF.

The chain joins TRBV19 to TRBJ2-3; 10 bases agree with TRBD2. V lost 5 bases, J lost 3 bases, and 20 bases stayed unmatched. CDR1 LNHDA and CDR2 SQIVND come from the germline V gene (reference sequence). The CDR3 covers 20 residues. This CDR3 reads CASSFLRGTLAGRETDTQYF. The CDR3 DNA reads as TGTGCCAGTAGTTTCCTCCGCGGAACACTAGCGGGGAGAGAAACAGATACGCAGTATTTT.

The rearrangement links TRBV2 to TRBJ2-7, with D possibly TRBD1 on 5 matching bases. The CDR3 contains 13 residues. Trimming cost V 8 bases and J 0 bases, with 11 bases left between them. The germline gives CDR1 SNHLY, CDR2 FYNNEI. In nucleotides, the CDR3 is TGTGCCAGCTCTGACAGAGACTCCTACGAGCAGTACTTC. It translates to CASSDRDSYEQYF.

This clone was counted between two and nine times. This chain connects TRBV30 to TRBJ1-2; 7 positions match TRBD1. The ends lost 4 bases at V and 6 bases at J; junction bases unmatched: 14. The V gene's germline CDR1 is GTSNPN and CDR2 SVGIG (reference sequence). The CDR3 runs 15 residues. The DNA of the CDR3 is TGTGCCTGGACTGCTGGGACAGCCATCTCTAATGGCTACACCTTC. Protein sequence: CAWTAGTAISNGYTF.

This clone was detected a few times. V and J are TRBV7-8 and TRBJ2-5; 8 nucleotides match TRBD2. V lost 11 bases, J lost 6 bases, and 14 bases stayed unmatched. The CDR3 spans 14 residues. Germline V lookup: CDR1 SGHVS, CDR2 FQNEAQ. CDR3 coding DNA: TGTGCCGCAGCGGGATCGGCGGGGGGAAAGACCCAGTACTTC. This translates into CAAAGSAGGKTQYF.

This clone has more than one count but fewer than ten. CDR3 sequence reads: CASSRDFSSYEQYF. In DNA, the CDR3 is TGCGCCAGCAGCCGGGACTTCAGCTCCTACGAGCAGTACTTC. The chain is built from TRBV5-1 and TRBJ2-7; TRBD2 might be the D (6 bases). The CDR3 is 14 amino acids. Per the germline V gene, CDR1 is SGHRS and CDR2 is YFSETQ. The V end lost 4 bases, the J end lost 0 bases, and 11 bases lay between the germline ends.

Comments on this clone: Different DNA sequences within this sample yield the same CDR3. The V gene is TRBV7-9, the J gene TRBJ2-5; D might be TRBD2 (7 bases). V was shortened by 5 bases and J by 5 bases, with 18 bases between the two germline ends. The CDR3 has 15 amino acids. Germline-derived CDR1 and CDR2 are SEHNR and FQNEAQ (reference sequence). The CDR3 region is CASSRSRGASETQYF. CDR3 sequence (DNA): TGTGCCAGCAGCCGGTCCCGGGGGGCATCGGAGACCCAGTACTTC.

The chain employs TRBV9 and TRBJ2-7, with D maybe TRBD2 (7 bases). The CDR3 is 16 amino acids. Trimming shortened V by 0 bases and J by 0 bases, and 13 bases separated the two germline ends. Germline V gene sequence: CDR1 SGDLS, CDR2 YYNGEE. This CDR3 reads CASSVAPGGDSYEQYF. For the CDR3, the DNA is TGTGCCAGCAGCGTAGCTCCGGGGGGCGACTCCTACGAGCAGTACTTC.

The J gene is TRBJ1-2, the V gene TRBV6-1; D is perhaps TRBD1 (6 bases). Germline V gives CDR1 MNHNS, CDR2 SASEGT. Trimming stripped 6 bases from V and 4 bases from J, with 15 bases between. The CDR3 has 14 amino acids. CDR3 in amino acids: CASRGQVVSYGYTF. CDR3 nucleotide sequence: TGTGCCAGCAGGGGACAAGTTGTTTCCTATGGCTACACCTTC.

The chain recombines TRBV18 with TRBJ1-1; D possibly corresponds to TRBD1 (5 bases). Trimming pared 0 bases from V and 0 bases from J, leaving 11 bases between. CDR1 KGHSH and CDR2 LQKENI come from the germline V gene. This CDR3 contains 16 residues. The CDR3: CASSPPRQIVNTEAFF. In DNA form, the CDR3 reads TGTGCCAGCTCACCACCCCGACAGATTGTGAACACTGAAGCTTTCTTT.

As for this clone: The likely explanation is a read error, given a far larger clone one base away. V is TRBV4-2 and J is TRBJ2-7, with TRBD2 identical over 9 bases. This CDR3 has 16 residues. The germline V gene has CDR1 LGHNA and CDR2 YNFKEQ. The CDR3 spells CASSQGLADNSYAQYF. The CDR3 bases are TGTGCCAGCAGCCAAGGACTAGCGGATAATTCCTACGCGCAGTACTTC.

This clone has only a few counts. This chain joins TRBV6-5 and TRBJ2-2; tentative D call: TRBD2 (5 bases). Germline-derived CDR1 and CDR2 are MNHEY and SVGAGI. This CDR3 is 13 amino acids long. Between the trimmed V and J ends, which lost 8 bases and 2 bases, there was a span of 9 bases. The CDR3 nucleotides are TGTGCCAGCCTGGACTCCAACACCGGGGAGCTGTTTTTT. It specifies CASLDSNTGELFF.

This clone was seen a handful of times. The chain has TRBV27 and TRBJ2-5, with TRBD2 identical over 11 bases. Germline V gene sequence: CDR1 MNHEY, CDR2 SMNVEV (reference sequence). The CDR3 runs 14 residues. Trimming cost V 6 bases and J 3 bases; bases outside gene matches: 3. The DNA for the CDR3 is TGTGCCAGCAGGGAGACTAGCGGGGAAGAGACCCAGTACTTC. Amino acids: CASRETSGEETQYF.

The gene calls are TRBV9 and TRBJ1-2, with D tentatively TRBD1 (5 bases). V lost 1 base to trimming and J lost 2 bases, with 6 bases between them. Germline values: CDR1 SGDLS, CDR2 YYNGEE. The CDR3 is 13 amino acids. The CDR3 here is CASSVTGNYGYTF. Here the CDR3 DNA reads TGTGCCAGCAGCGTAACAGGCAACTATGGCTACACCTTC. Looking up the rest from reference TRBV9 and TRBJ1-2 gives the full variable domain: DSGVTQTPKHLITATGQRVTLRCSPRSGDLSVYWYQQSLDQGLQFLIQYYNGEERAKGNILERFSAQQFPDLHSELNLSSLELGDSALYFCASSVTGNYGYTFGSGTRLTVV.

V is TRBV5-4 and J is TRBJ2-2, with D possibly matching TRBD2 (5 bases). Per the germline V gene, CDR1 is SGHNT and CDR2 is YYREEE (reference sequence). Trimming took 4 bases from V and 5 from J, leaving 15 bases between them. The CDR3 extends over 15 amino acids. The CDR3 region has the DNA TGTGCCAGCAGCCCGGGGTCCATTCGGACCGGGGAGCTGTTTTTT. Amino acid sequence: CASSPGSIRTGELFF.

The chain uses TRBV20-1 and TRBJ1-2; D is possibly TRBD1 (6 bases). Germline V gene lookup returns CDR1 DFQATT and CDR2 SNEGSKA (reference sequence). V was clipped by 4 bases and J by 3 bases, with 6 bases between them. This CDR3 spans 11 amino acids. For the CDR3, the DNA is TGCAGTGCTACAGGGGACTATGGCTACACCTTC. Its translation is CSATGDYGYTF.

This clone was seen a few times. The chain couples TRBV28 to TRBJ1-2; 7 nucleotides line up with TRBD1. Per germline, CDR1 MDHEN and CDR2 SYDVKM. The CDR3 has 13 amino acids. V lost 8 bases and J lost 6; bases outside the gene matches: 9. As DNA, the CDR3 is TGTGCCAGCGGCCCCGGGACAGTAAATGGCTACACCTTC. Protein product: CASGPGTVNGYTF.

This clone was detected a few times. V and J are TRBV11-2 and TRBJ2-2, with TRBD2 matching over 13 bases. The CDR3 loop spans 17 amino acids. CDR1 SGHAT and CDR2 FQNNGV come from the germline V gene. The ends lost 5 bases at V and 7 bases at J; junction bases unmatched: 10. CDR3 nucleotides: TGTGCCAGCAGCCTCGGACTAGCGGGGGTCATGCACGGGGAGCTGTTTTTT. The encoded protein is CASSLGLAGVMHGELFF.

This clone has a handful of counts. The chain uses TRBV4-2 and TRBJ2-7; 9 bases line up with TRBD1. The germline V gene has CDR1 LGHNA and CDR2 YNFKEQ. The CDR3 length is 15 residues. V was pared by 5 bases and J by 3 bases, with 8 bases of the junction left unmatched. The CDR3 here is CASSARTGVFYEQYF. The CDR3 coding sequence is TGTGCCAGCAGCGCACGGACAGGGGTGTTCTACGAGCAGTACTTC.

This clone was recorded a few times. The chain couples TRBV9 to TRBJ1-2, with TRBD1 matching 10 bases. Trimming took 2 bases from V and 6 from J; bases not matched to a gene: 4. Germline V gene data show CDR1 as SGDLS and CDR2 as YYNGEE. CDR3 length: 14 residues. The CDR3 region has the DNA TGTGCCAGCAGCGTGCCGGACAGGGGGAATGGCTACACCTTC. It yields the protein CASSVPDRGNGYTF. Full variable domain (remainder filled in from reference TRBV9 and TRBJ1-2): DSGVTQTPKHLITATGQRVTLRCSPRSGDLSVYWYQQSLDQGLQFLIQYYNGEERAKGNILERFSAQQFPDLHSELNLSSLELGDSALYFCASSVPDRGNGYTFGSGTRLTVV.